Following are 28 T cell receptor beta chains from one sample sequenced in a study of Ad26.COV2.S vaccination and SARS-CoV-2 variants. Clones were read by immunoSEQ multiplex PCR, and TCRdb kept only the in-frame ones, dropping some. The sample carries about 180,000 clones, approximately 90% recorded once. Sequenced material: peripheral blood, taken after recovery from COVID-19. These receptors all come from a human donor who had recovered from COVID-19.

This chain uses TRBV10-3 with TRBJ2-3; either TRBD1 or TRBD2 may supply D (5 bases each). Germline CDR1 and CDR2: ENHRY and SYGVKD. The CDR3 spans 13 residues. V was clipped by 8 bases and J by 2 bases, with 11 bases between them. The CDR3 DNA is TGTGCCATCCGAGAGGGGCTCACAGATACGCAGTATTTT. Protein product: CAIREGLTDTQYF.

This chain connects TRBV4-1 to TRBJ2-1, with TRBD2 matching 13 bases. V lost 0 bases to trimming and J lost 4 bases; unmatched junction nucleotides: 12. The germline CDR1 and CDR2 sequences are MGHRA and YSYEKL. This CDR3 contains 20 residues. The CDR3 spells CASSQDRGRLAGGRYNEQFF. CDR3 nucleotide sequence: TGCGCCAGCAGCCAAGATCGGGGTAGACTAGCGGGAGGCCGTTACAATGAGCAGTTCTTC.

The V gene is TRBV21-1, the J gene TRBJ2-7; the D call of TRBD2 is as the table states it, not checked on the DNA. TRBV21-1 is flagged as a pseudogene. The CDR3 runs 15 residues. The CDR3: CASSIASGASYEQYF. CDR3 in DNA: TGTGCCAGCAGCATAGCTAGCGGGGCCTCCTACGAGCAGTACTTC.

The V call is TRBV7-9, the J call TRBJ2-7; 10 nucleotides line up with TRBD2. V dropped 8 bases and J dropped 5; count of bases not matched to a gene: 12. Germline V CDR1 and CDR2: SEHNR, FQNEAQ (reference sequence). This CDR3 is built from 15 residues. CDR3 sequence (DNA): TGTGCCAGCGCAAGAGTAGCGGGAGGAGGGGACGAGCAGTACTTC. This codes for CASARVAGGGDEQYF.

The chain carries TRBV19 and TRBJ2-1; D is tentatively TRBD1 or TRBD2 (5 bases each). Looked up from germline, CDR1 is LNHDA and CDR2 is SQIVND (reference sequence). V was pared by 6 bases and J by 4 bases, with 16 bases between. The length of the CDR3 is 15 residues. The CDR3 sequence is CASSRDQMIYNEQFF. In DNA form, the CDR3 reads TGTGCCAGTAGCCGGGACCAGATGATATACAATGAGCAGTTCTTC.

The chain has TRBV5-8 and TRBJ2-1, with unresolved D. Trimming shortened V by 0 bases and J by 3 bases, and 7 bases separated the two germline ends. Germline CDR1 SGHTS, CDR2 YDEGEE. The CDR3 consists of 14 residues. The CDR3 region is CASSLETDYNEQFF. The CDR3 DNA sequence: TGTGCCAGCAGCTTGGAGACGGACTACAATGAGCAGTTCTTC. Combining the CDR3 with reference TRBV5-8 and TRBJ2-1 gives the whole variable domain EAGVTQSPTHLIKTRGQQATLRCSPISGHTSVYWYQQALGLGLQFLLWYDEGEERNRGNFPPRFSGRQFPNYSSELNVNALELEDSALYLCASSLETDYNEQFFGPGTRLTVL.

J is TRBJ2-3 and V is TRBV6-6, with D possibly being TRBD2 (6 bases). Trimming shortened V by 4 bases and J by 1 base, and 12 bases separated the two germline ends. There are 15 residues in the CDR3. Germline V gene sequence: CDR1 MNHNY, CDR2 SVGAGI (reference sequence). The chain's CDR3 is CASSSRRERTDTQYF. DNA for the CDR3: TGTGCCAGCAGTTCCCGGAGGGAACGCACAGATACGCAGTATTTT.

The chain carries TRBV6-5 and TRBJ2-3; D is possibly TRBD2 (7 bases). V lost 6 bases and J 4 bases, leaving 17 bases between the germline ends. Looked up from germline, CDR1 is MNHEY and CDR2 is SVGAGI. CDR3 length: 15 amino acids. The CDR3 sequence is CASSLLGGGADTQYF. CDR3 coding DNA: TGTGCCAGCAGCCTCTTGGGGGGGGGCGCAGATACGCAGTATTTT.

This chain connects TRBV3-1 (or the pseudogene TRBV3-2) to TRBJ1-1, with D unclear. V gave up 2 bases and J gave up 5 bases, with 12 bases separating them. The CDR3 is 14 residues long. The germline V gene has CDR1 LGHDT and CDR2 YNNKEL (reference sequence). The CDR3 DNA follows: TGTGCCAGCAGCCAACCCGGGATGGTGACTGAAGCTTTCTTT. Translating gives CASSQPGMVTEAFF.

The chain employs TRBV6-5 and TRBJ1-6; D not certain. Trimming left V 6 bases short and J 4 bases short, with 10 bases between. The germline V gene has CDR1 MNHEY and CDR2 SVGAGI. The CDR3 sequence is 14 residues long. The CDR3, as DNA: TGTGCCAGCAGGGCGAAAAATTATAATTCACCCCTCCACTTT. It encodes CASRAKNYNSPLHF.

Details on this clone: The junction does not match germline at one end; this may be a read error. The CDR3 protein is CASSPGTGDGNTIYF. CDR3 bases: TGTGCTAGCAGCCCCGGGACAGGGGATGGAAACACCATATATTTT. This chain joins TRBV7-7 and TRBJ1-3; 10 positions match TRBD1. In germline, CDR1 is SSHAT, CDR2 FNYEAQ (reference sequence). This CDR3 has 15 residues.

The CDR3 spells CASSSGTGQIYGYTF. The CDR3 DNA is TGTGCCAGCAGTTCCGGGACAGGACAAATCTATGGCTACACCTTC. The rearrangement uses TRBV27 and TRBJ1-2; 8 positions match TRBD1. The CDR3 is 15 residues long. Germline loops: CDR1 MNHEY, CDR2 SMNVEV (reference sequence). J lost 4 bases, V lost 4 bases, and 8 bases had no gene match.

This chain connects TRBV30 to TRBJ2-5; tentatively, D is TRBD2 (7 bases). In germline, CDR1 is GTSNPN, CDR2 SVGIG (reference sequence). CDR3 length: 13 residues. The ends were cut back, 7 bases at V and 5 bases at J, with 17 bases in the middle. The CDR3 is CASGRGGRETQYF. CDR3 bases: TGTGCCTCTGGAAGGGGGGGCAGGGAGACCCAGTACTTC.

J is TRBJ2-3 and V is TRBV12-3 or TRBV12-4, with D hard to call. There are 13 residues in the CDR3. The V end was cut by 1 base, the J end by 4 bases, with 6 bases between. The CDR3 here is CASSLGAPDTQYF. The CDR3 DNA sequence: TGTGCCAGCAGTTTAGGGGCCCCAGATACGCAGTATTTT.

The chain links TRBV27 to TRBJ1-4; D gene ambiguous. Germline V gene sequence: CDR1 MNHEY, CDR2 SMNVEV (reference sequence). The CDR3 runs 14 residues. V lost 0 bases and J 5 bases, leaving 7 bases between the germline ends. CDR3: CASSLSGQNEKLFF. The CDR3 DNA follows: TGTGCCAGCAGTTTATCTGGGCAAAATGAAAAACTGTTTTTT.

The chain uses TRBV6-4 and TRBJ1-2, with a tentative D call TRBD1 (6 bases). The CDR3 is 14 amino acids. From germline, CDR1 is MRHNA and CDR2 SNTAGT. The V and J ends lost 4 bases and 8 bases respectively, with 17 bases between them. The DNA of the CDR3 is TGTGCCAGCAGTGGTGGACAGAATGTGATAGGCTACACCTTC. Protein: CASSGGQNVIGYTF.

The chain links TRBV4-1 to TRBJ2-7; D not certain. The V gene's germline CDR1 is MGHRA and CDR2 YSYEKL. CDR3 length equals 14 residues. The V end was cut by 1 base, the J end by 3 bases, with 10 bases between. CDR3 in amino acids: CASSQAGYVYEQYF. CDR3 sequence (DNA): TGCGCCAGCAGCCAAGCCGGCTATGTCTACGAGCAGTACTTC.

The rearrangement links TRBV12-3 or TRBV12-4 to TRBJ2-3; 7 positions match TRBD2. Trimming took 6 bases from V and 3 from J; bases not matched to a gene: 0. The CDR3 contains 12 residues. CDR3 sequence: CASRGGTDTQYF. The CDR3 region has the DNA TGTGCCAGCAGGGGAGGGACAGATACGCAGTATTTT.

The chain links TRBV25-1 to TRBJ2-1; TRBD1 matches at 7 bases. Germline V CDR1 and CDR2: MGHDK, SYGVNS. The length of the CDR3 is 16 residues. J was trimmed by 8 bases and V by 0 bases; bases with no gene match: 10. CDR3 residues: CASSEYRGQPGDEQFF. The CDR3 nucleotides are TGTGCCAGCAGTGAATATCGGGGACAGCCCGGCGATGAGCAGTTCTTC. Drawing the rest from reference TRBV25-1 and TRBJ2-1, the complete variable domain is EADIYQTPRYLVIGTGKKITLECSQTMGHDKMYWYQQDPGMELHLIHYSYGVNSTEKGDLSSESTVSRIRTEHFPLTLESARPSHTSQYLCASSEYRGQPGDEQFFGPGTRLTVL.

The V and J genes are TRBV6-1 and TRBJ1-3; D ambiguous. The CDR3 is made up of 15 amino acids. In germline, CDR1 is MNHNS, CDR2 SASEGT. Trimming cost V 2 bases and J 0 bases, with 8 bases left between them. CDR3 protein: CASSESYRSGNTIYF. Here the CDR3 DNA reads TGTGCCAGCAGTGAATCTTACCGCTCTGGAAACACCATATATTTT.

Turning to this clone: This specimen includes other DNA sequences encoding the same CDR3. The chain employs TRBV4-2 and TRBJ2-5; D may be TRBD1 (6 bases). Germline V gene sequence: CDR1 LGHNA, CDR2 YNFKEQ. V was cut by 1 base and J by 3 bases, with 12 bases left in between. The CDR3 is made up of 15 amino acids. This chain's CDR3 is CASSQGAGAEETQYF. The CDR3 DNA is TGTGCCAGCAGCCAAGGCGCAGGGGCCGAAGAGACCCAGTACTTC.

V is TRBV7-3 and J is TRBJ1-1, with D possibly matching TRBD1 (6 bases). CDR1 SGHTA and CDR2 FQGTGA come from the germline V gene. This CDR3 region has 15 residues. V lost 1 base, J lost 2 bases, and 11 bases lay in between. For the CDR3, the DNA is TGTGCCAGCAGCTTAAACGGGGGCCTAAACACTGAAGCTTTCTTT. Protein product: CASSLNGGLNTEAFF. The full variable domain, its missing parts supplied by reference TRBV7-3 and TRBJ1-1, is GAGVSQTPSNKVTEKGKYVELRCDPISGHTALYWYRQSLGQGPEFLIYFQGTGAADDSGLPNDRFFAVRPEGSVSTLKIQRTERGDSAVYLCASSLNGGLNTEAFFGQGTRLTVV.

Comments on this clone: Additional DNA sequences in this sample encode the identical CDR3. This sequence joins TRBV18 and TRBJ1-1; TRBD1 matches at 7 bases. This CDR3 has 13 amino acids. V lost 9 bases to trimming and J lost 5 bases; unmatched junction nucleotides: 9. In germline, CDR1 is KGHSH, CDR2 LQKENI. Here the CDR3 DNA reads TGTGCCAGTTCGCTCCAGGGGGGGACTGAAGCTTTCTTT. It specifies CASSLQGGTEAFF. Filled out from reference TRBV18 and TRBJ1-1, the complete variable domain reads NAGVMQNPRHLVRRRGQEARLRCSPMKGHSHVYWYRQLPEEGLKFMVYLQKENIIDESGMPKERFSAEFPKEGPSILRIQQVVRGDSAAYFCASSLQGGTEAFFGQGTRLTVV.

The chain uses TRBV7-9 and TRBJ1-1, with D possibly matching TRBD1 (6 bases). V lost 11 bases and J lost 3, with 19 bases in between. CDR1 SEHNR and CDR2 FQNEAQ come from the germline V gene (reference sequence). The CDR3 sequence is 14 residues long. The DNA of the CDR3 is TGTGCCGGCTACAGGGTTGGTTTGGACACTGAAGCTTTCTTT. Its protein is CAGYRVGLDTEAFF.

This chain connects TRBV28 to TRBJ2-5; TRBD2 aligns across 9 bases. Germline V lookup: CDR1 MDHEN, CDR2 SYDVKM. The CDR3 is made up of 15 amino acids. Trimming removed 6 bases from V and 2 bases from J; junction bases left unmatched: 7. CDR3 residues: CASRPSGVGQETQYF. The DNA of the CDR3 is TGTGCCAGCAGGCCTAGCGGGGTAGGGCAAGAGACCCAGTACTTC. Filled out from reference TRBV28 and TRBJ2-5, the complete variable domain reads DVKVTQSSRYLVKRTGEKVFLECVQDMDHENMFWYRQDPGLGLRLIYFSYDVKMKEKGDIPEGYSVSREKKERFSLILESASTNQTSMYLCASRPSGVGQETQYFGPGTRLLVL.

The V gene is TRBV2, the J gene TRBJ1-2, with 10 nucleotides matching TRBD1. The germline V gene encodes CDR1 SNHLY and CDR2 FYNNEI. The J segment lost 8 bases and the V segment lost 7 bases, leaving 13 bases of the junction unmatched. This CDR3 is 15 amino acids long. CDR3 region: CASNWGQGLLKGYTF. The CDR3, as DNA: TGTGCCAGCAATTGGGGACAGGGGCTCTTGAAGGGCTACACCTTC.

This chain uses TRBV30 with TRBJ1-5; 8 bases fit TRBD1. The CDR3 loop spans 13 amino acids. The junction had 8 bases not matched to a gene; V was cut back by 7 bases and J by 6 bases. Germline V CDR1 and CDR2: GTSNPN, SVGIG (reference sequence). The CDR3 region is CASTGQGTQPQHF. The DNA for the CDR3 is TGTGCCTCCACAGGACAGGGAACTCAGCCCCAGCATTTT. Full variable domain (outside the CDR3, taken from reference TRBV30 and TRBJ1-5): SQTIHQWPATLVQPVGSPLSLECTVEGTSNPNLYWYRQAAGRGLQLLFYSVGIGQISSEVPQNLSASRPQDRQFILSSKKLLLSDSGFYLCASTGQGTQPQHFGDGTRLSIL.

V is TRBV10-3 and J is TRBJ1-6; the match to TRBD1 covers 8 bases. The CDR3 contains 13 residues. Per the germline V gene, CDR1 is ENHRY and CDR2 is SYGVKD. V shed 6 bases, J shed 10 bases, and the junction held 5 bases outside the gene matches. In DNA, the CDR3 is TGTGCCATCAGGACAGGGGTGAAATCACCCCTCCACTTT. This translates into CAIRTGVKSPLHF.